This TCR beta chain was profiled in a study of shared clonotypes between healthy human individuals. Across the whole study: Donors had three CD4 naive, three CD4 memory, two CD8 naive and one CD8 memory plate apiece.

Assay used: immunoSEQ multiplex PCR; TCRdb lists only in-frame clones, some missing. The sample lists about 680,000 clones, roughly 70% seen once, with around 1.6% in the top ten. CDR1 MNHEY and CDR2 SMNVEV come from the germline V gene (reference sequence). This CDR3 has 14 residues. Losses at the gene ends were 5 bases for V and 5 bases for J; bases not matched to a gene: 5. The sample consisted of memory CD4+ T cells sorted from blood. Subset reported: CD45RA-negative fraction. This rearrangement joins TRBV27 to TRBJ1-4; 7 bases fit TRBD1. This clonotype was obtained from a woman aged 25-40 years in good health. The CDR3 sequence: CASSMGQTNEKLFF. CDR3 DNA: TGTGCCAGCAGTATGGGACAGACAAATGAAAAACTGTTTTTT. Based on the CDR3 plus reference TRBV27 and TRBJ1-4, the full variable domain is EAQVTQNPRYLITVTGKKLTVTCSQNMNHEYMSWYRQDPGLGLRQIYYSMNVEVTDKGDVPEGYKVSRKEKRNFPLILESPSPNQTSLYFCASSMGQTNEKLFFGSGTQLSVL.